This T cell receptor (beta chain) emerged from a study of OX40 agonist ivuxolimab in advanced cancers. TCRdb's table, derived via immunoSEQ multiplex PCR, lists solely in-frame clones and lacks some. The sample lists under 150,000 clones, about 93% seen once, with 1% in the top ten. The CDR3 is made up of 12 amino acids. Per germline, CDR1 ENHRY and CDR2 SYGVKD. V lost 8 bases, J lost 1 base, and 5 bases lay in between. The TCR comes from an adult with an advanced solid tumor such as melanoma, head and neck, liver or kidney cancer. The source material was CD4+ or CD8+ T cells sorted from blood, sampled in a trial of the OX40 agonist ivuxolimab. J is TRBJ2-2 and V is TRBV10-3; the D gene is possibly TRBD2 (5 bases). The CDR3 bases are TGTGCCATCGGAGGGAACACCGGGGAGCTGTTTTTT. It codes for CAIGGNTGELFF.